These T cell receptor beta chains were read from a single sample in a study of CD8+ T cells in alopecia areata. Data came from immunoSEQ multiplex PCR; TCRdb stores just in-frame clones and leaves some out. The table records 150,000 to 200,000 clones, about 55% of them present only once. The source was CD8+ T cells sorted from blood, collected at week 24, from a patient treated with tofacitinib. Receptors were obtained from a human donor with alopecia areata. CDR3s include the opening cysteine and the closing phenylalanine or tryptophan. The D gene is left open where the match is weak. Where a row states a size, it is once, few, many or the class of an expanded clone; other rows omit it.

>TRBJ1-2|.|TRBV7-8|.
CASSLAPQGDGYTF
TGTGCCAGCAGCTTAGCCCCACAGGGTGATGGCTACACCTTC
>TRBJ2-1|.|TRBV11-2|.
CASSYRAAEQFF
TGTGCCAGCAGCTACAGGGCGGCCGAGCAGTTCTTC
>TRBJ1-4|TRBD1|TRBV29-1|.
CSVQGGEKLFF
TGCAGCGTCCAGGGGGGGGAAAAACTGTTTTTT
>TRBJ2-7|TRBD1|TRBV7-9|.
CASIPDRGGVREQYF
TGTGCCAGCATCCCAGACAGGGGCGGTGTAAGGGAGCAGTACTTC
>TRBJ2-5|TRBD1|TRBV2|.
CACPELRGETQYF
TGTGCCTGCCCGGAGCTCAGGGGGGAGACCCAGTACTTC
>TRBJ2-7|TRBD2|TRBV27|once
CASSPRTSGDEQYF
TGTGCCAGCAGTCCAAGGACTAGCGGGGACGAGCAGTACTTC
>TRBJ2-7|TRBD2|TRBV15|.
CATSRGLAGGSYEQYF
TGTGCCACCAGCAGAGGCTTAGCGGGGGGCTCCTACGAGCAGTACTTC
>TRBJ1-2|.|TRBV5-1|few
CASSSTWDSFYGYTF
TGCGCCAGCAGCTCGACATGGGACTCCTTCTATGGCTACACCTTC
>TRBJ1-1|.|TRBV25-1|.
CASSFNTEAFF
TGTGCCAGCAGTTTTAACACTGAAGCTTTCTTT
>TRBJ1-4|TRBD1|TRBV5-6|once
CASSGPDRDEKLFF
TGTGCCAGCAGCGGCCCCGACAGGGATGAAAAACTGTTTTTT
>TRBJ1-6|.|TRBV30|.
CAWINEQFNSPLHF
TGTGCCTGGATAAACGAGCAGTTTAATTCACCCCTCCACTTT
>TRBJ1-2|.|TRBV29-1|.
CSVVLGPFDGYTF
TGCAGCGTTGTGCTAGGACCCTTCGATGGCTACACCTTC
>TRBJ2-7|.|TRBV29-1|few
CSTRDSTYEQYF
TGCAGCACGCGGGACAGCACCTACGAGCAGTACTTC
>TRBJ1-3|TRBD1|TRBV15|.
CATSQGTGVQWSGNTIYF
TGTGCCACCAGCCAGGGGACAGGGGTCCAATGGTCTGGAAACACCATATATTTT
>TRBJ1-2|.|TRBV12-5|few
CASGPTDLGGYTF
TGTGCTAGTGGTCCGACAGATCTAGGAGGCTACACCTTC
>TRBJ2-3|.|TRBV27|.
CASSLWGSEGTQYF
TGTGCCAGCAGTTTATGGGGGTCGGAAGGTACGCAGTATTTT
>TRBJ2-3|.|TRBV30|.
CAYEGDSSTDTQYF
TGTGCCTATGAGGGGGACTCTAGCACAGATACGCAGTATTTT
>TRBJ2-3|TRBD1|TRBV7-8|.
CASSPGTGGSTDTQYF
TGTGCCAGCAGCCCGGGGACAGGGGGTAGCACAGATACGCAGTATTTT
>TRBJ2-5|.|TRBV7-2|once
CASSLGLWTQYF
TGTGCCAGCAGCTTAGGACTCTGGACCCAGTACTTC
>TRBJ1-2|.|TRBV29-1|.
CSVDLGGNGYTF
TGCAGCGTTGATTTGGGAGGTAATGGCTACACCTTC
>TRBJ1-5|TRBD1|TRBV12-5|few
CASGLVGTGLDQPQHF
TGTGCTAGTGGTTTGGTAGGGACAGGGTTGGATCAGCCCCAGCATTTT
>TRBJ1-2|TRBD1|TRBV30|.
CAWTRAGGTLYGYTF
TGTGCCTGGACTCGGGCAGGGGGTACGCTCTATGGCTACACCTTC
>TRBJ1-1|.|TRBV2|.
CASLGGAEAFF
TGTGCCAGCCTAGGGGGGGCTGAAGCTTTCTTT
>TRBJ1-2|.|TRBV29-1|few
CSVEPGTYGYTF
TGCAGCGTTGAACCGGGGACCTATGGCTACACCTTC
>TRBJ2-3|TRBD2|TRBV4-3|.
CASSQDEIAGGLLSTDTQYF
TGCGCCAGCAGCCAAGATGAGATAGCGGGGGGGCTCCTTAGCACAGATACGCAGTATTTT
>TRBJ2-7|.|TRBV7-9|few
CASGVTGNYEQYF
TGTGCCAGCGGCGTAACAGGGAACTACGAGCAGTACTTC
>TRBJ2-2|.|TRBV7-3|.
CASSFPGSEELFF
TGTGCCAGCAGCTTCCCCGGGTCCGAAGAGCTGTTTTTT
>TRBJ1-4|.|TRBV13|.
CASSLGRGEKLFF
TGTGCCAGCAGCTTAGGTCGGGGTGAAAAACTGTTTTTT
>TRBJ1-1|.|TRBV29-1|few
CSVEEGREAFF
TGCAGCGTTGAAGAAGGGAGAGAAGCTTTCTTT
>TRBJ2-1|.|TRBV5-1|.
CASSLDWDSGNEQFF
TGCGCCAGCAGCTTAGACTGGGATTCCGGCAATGAGCAGTTCTTC
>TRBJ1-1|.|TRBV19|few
CASTLGWTEAFF
TGTGCCAGTACCCTGGGGTGGACTGAAGCTTTCTTT
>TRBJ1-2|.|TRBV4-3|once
CASSQDIGLPAGYTF
TGCGCCAGCAGCCAAGATATAGGGCTACCCGCTGGCTACACCTTC
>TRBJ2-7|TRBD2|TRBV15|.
CATSRGSAGEVYEQYF
TGTGCCACCAGCAGGGGGTCAGCGGGGGAAGTGTACGAGCAGTACTTC
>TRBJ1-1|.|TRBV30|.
CAWSSSPREAFF
TGTGCCTGGAGTTCTTCGCCGCGTGAAGCTTTCTTT
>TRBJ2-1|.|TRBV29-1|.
CSPSIRNEQFF
TGCAGCCCATCCATACGGAATGAGCAGTTCTTC
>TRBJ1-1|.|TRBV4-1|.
CASSQGQDTYTEAFF
TGCGCCAGCAGCCAAGGGCAGGACACTTACACTGAAGCTTTCTTT
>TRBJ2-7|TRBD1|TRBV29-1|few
CSVESGQGNYGYEQYF
TGCAGCGTTGAAAGCGGACAGGGGAACTATGGCTACGAGCAGTACTTC
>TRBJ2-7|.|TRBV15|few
CATSRERERRGEQYF
TGTGCCACCAGCAGAGAGAGAGAGAGACGGGGGGAGCAGTACTTC
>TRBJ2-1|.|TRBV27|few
CASSSLHLPPYNEQFF
TGTGCCAGCAGCTCCCTACACCTCCCACCCTACAATGAGCAGTTCTTC
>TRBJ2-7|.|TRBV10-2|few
CASSDPIEGYEQYF
TGCGCCAGCAGTGATCCCATTGAGGGCTACGAGCAGTACTTC
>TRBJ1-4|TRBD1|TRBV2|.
CASTPGQANEKLFF
TGTGCCAGCACCCCGGGACAGGCCAATGAAAAACTGTTTTTT
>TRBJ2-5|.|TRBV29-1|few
CSGEYQETQYF
TGCAGCGGAGAGTACCAAGAGACCCAGTACTTC
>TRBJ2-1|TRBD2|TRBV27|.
CASRGGSYNEQFF
TGTGCCAGCCGGGGGGGCTCCTACAATGAGCAGTTCTTC